This T cell receptor (beta chain) was documented in a study of Graves' ophthalmopathy and Graves' hyperthyroidism. Hyperthyroidism patients were newly diagnosed, under 2 months' duration, aged 18 to 65. The study amplified TCR beta CDR3 regions using RNA transcripts. An opening RT-PCR round employed HTBI primers and preceded a second-round multiplex PCR. A single record per CDR3 protein comes from TCRdb applying MiXCR to the multiplex PCR reads. This sample has about 1.2 million distinct CDR3 sequences, with 35% to 45% found just once. This CDR3 is 15 amino acids long. With 5 bases removed from V and 2 bases from J, the gap between germline ends came to 15 bases. Germline loops: CDR1 PRHDT, CDR2 FYEKMQ (reference sequence).

The chain links TRBV13 to TRBJ1-1; the D is unclear. The material sequenced was peripheral blood or thyroid tissue (not recorded which). The TCR sequence derives from an adult man with Graves' hyperthyroidism. The CDR3 loop reads CASSQPPKSNTEAFF. The CDR3 DNA sequence: TGTGCCAGCAGCCAACCCCCCAAATCTAACACTGAAGCTTTCTTT.